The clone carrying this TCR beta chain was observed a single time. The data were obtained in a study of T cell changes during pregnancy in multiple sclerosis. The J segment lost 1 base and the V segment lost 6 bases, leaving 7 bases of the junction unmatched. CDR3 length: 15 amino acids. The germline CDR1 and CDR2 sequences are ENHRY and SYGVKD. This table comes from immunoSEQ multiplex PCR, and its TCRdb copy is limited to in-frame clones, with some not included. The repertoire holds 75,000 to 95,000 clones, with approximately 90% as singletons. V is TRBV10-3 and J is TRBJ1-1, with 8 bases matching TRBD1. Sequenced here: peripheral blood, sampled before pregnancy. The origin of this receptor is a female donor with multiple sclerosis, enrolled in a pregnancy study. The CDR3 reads CAISHTGQGNTEAFF. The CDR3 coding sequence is TGTGCCATCAGCCACACTGGACAGGGGAACACTGAAGCTTTCTTT.